The rows below give T cell receptor beta chains drawn from one sample of a study of blood T cell repertoires in COVID-19. Produced via immunoSEQ multiplex PCR; TCRdb's table is partial and in-frame only. The table lists about 330,000 clones, about 86% of them singletons. What was sequenced was peripheral blood. Receptors were obtained from a woman aged 45-65 years with acute or convalescent COVID-19. Each CDR3 is given with its conserved first and last residue. D genes are given only for firm matches. Size is stated for part of the rows, as once, few or many counts, or as a class when the clone is expanded.

>TRBJ1-1|TRBV3-1/TRBV3-2|TRBD1|few
TGTGCCAGCAGCCAGAAACGGACAGGGTCGAACACTGAAGCTTTCTTT
CASSQKRTGSNTEAFF
>TRBJ1-5|TRBV6-6|-|-
TGTGCCAGCAGTTACTGGTGGCAGCGGGATCAGCCCCAGCATTTT
CASSYWWQRDQPQHF
>TRBJ2-3|TRBV24-1|TRBD2|-
TGTGCCACTTCTAGCGGAGGTCCCACAGATACGCAGTATTTT
CATSSGGPTDTQYF
>TRBJ2-2|TRBV5-1|-|-
TGCGCCAGCATGGGCAGAGCGAACACCGGGGAGCTGTTTTTT
CASMGRANTGELFF
>TRBJ2-3|TRBV5-1|TRBD2|-
TGCGCCAGCAGCGTGACTAGCGGTCGCGATACGCAGTATTTT
CASSVTSGRDTQYF
>TRBJ2-2|TRBV19|TRBD1|-
TGTGCCAGTAGTTTTAGGACAGGGAACACCGGGGAGCTGTTTTTT
CASSFRTGNTGELFF
>TRBJ1-2|TRBV4-1|-|-
TGCGCCAGCAGCCAAACCCCGACACCCAACTATGGCTACACCTTC
CASSQTPTPNYGYTF
>TRBJ2-1|TRBV20-1|-|-
TGCACCGGGACTTACTACAATGAGCAGTTCTTC
CTGTYYNEQFF
>TRBJ1-5|TRBV30|TRBD1|-
TGTGCCTGGAGTGTAACGGGACAGGGGGGGAGTCAGCCCCAGCATTTT
CAWSVTGQGGSQPQHF
>TRBJ1-4|TRBV24-1|-|-
TGTGCCACCAGTGCCTCGGCGCGGCCTGAAAAACTGTTTTTT
CATSASARPEKLFF
>TRBJ2-3|TRBV6-2/TRBV6-3|TRBD2|-
TGTGCCAGCAGTTTTGGCGGGAGTCTAGATACGCAGTATTTT
CASSFGGSLDTQYF
>TRBJ1-1|TRBV19|TRBD1|few
TGTGCCAGTACCCCCGGGACAGGGGGCCAAGGCCTTATGATGAACACTGAAGCTTTCTTT
CASTPGTGGQGLMMNTEAFF
>TRBJ2-5|TRBV7-2|-|-
TGTGCCAGCAGCTCCAGGGAAGAGACCCAGTACTTC
CASSSREETQYF
>TRBJ1-2|TRBV19|-|-
TGTGCCAGTAGTATAGTCATGGACACCGACTATGGCTACACCTTC
CASSIVMDTDYGYTF
>TRBJ1-2|TRBV2|-|-
TGTGCCAGCAGCCCCGAGTATGGCTACACCTTC
CASSPEYGYTF
>TRBJ2-7|TRBV3-1/TRBV3-2|-|-
TGTGCCAGCAGCCTGTACAGCTACGAGCAGTACTTC
CASSLYSYEQYF
>TRBJ1-5|TRBV28|-|-
TGTGCCAGCGACTATGGGAGGCAGCCCCAGCATTTT
CASDYGRQPQHF
>TRBJ1-2|TRBV2|TRBD1|once
TGTGCCAGCAGCGACAGGGGAGGCTATGGCTACACCTTC
CASSDRGGYGYTF
>TRBJ1-1|TRBV13|TRBD1|once
TGTGCCAGCAGCCCGAGGACAGGACCGAACACTGAAGCTTTCTTT
CASSPRTGPNTEAFF
>TRBJ2-7|TRBV11-1|TRBD1|once
TGTGCCAGCAGCTTAAAAGGGACAGCCTACGAGCAGTACTTC
CASSLKGTAYEQYF
>TRBJ2-1|TRBV29-1|-|-
TGCAGCGTTGAAGATCGGCGGGGGCCGTACAATGAGCAGTTCTTC
CSVEDRRGPYNEQFF
>TRBJ1-1|TRBV4-2|-|-
TGTGCCAGCAGCCAAGGTCGACAGAACACTGAAGCTTTCTTT
CASSQGRQNTEAFF
>TRBJ1-1|TRBV30|-|once
TGTGCCTGGAGTGTAGGGAGTATGAACACTGAAGCTTTCTTT
CAWSVGSMNTEAFF
>TRBJ2-7|TRBV18|-|-
TGTGCCAGCTCACCTCCCGGAACGGAGGGCCCCGAGCAGTACTTC
CASSPPGTEGPEQYF
>TRBJ1-4|TRBV5-8|-|once
TGTGCCAGCAGCGCCTGGACGGGAGCAACTAATGAAAAACTGTTTTTT
CASSAWTGATNEKLFF
>TRBJ1-2|TRBV3-1/TRBV3-2|-|once
TGTGCCAGCAGCCCAGCCCCCGGCGGGCACTATGGCTACACCTTC
CASSPAPGGHYGYTF